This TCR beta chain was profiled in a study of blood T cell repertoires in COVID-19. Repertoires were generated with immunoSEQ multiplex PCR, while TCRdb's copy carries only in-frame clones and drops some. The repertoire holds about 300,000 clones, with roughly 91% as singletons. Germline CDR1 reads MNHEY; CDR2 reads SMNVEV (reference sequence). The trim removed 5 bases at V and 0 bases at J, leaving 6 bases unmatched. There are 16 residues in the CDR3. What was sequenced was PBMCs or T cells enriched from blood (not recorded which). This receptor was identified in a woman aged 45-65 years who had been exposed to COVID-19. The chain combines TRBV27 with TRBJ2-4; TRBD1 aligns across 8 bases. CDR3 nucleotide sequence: TGTGCCAGCAGTGCGGGGACAGGCTTAGCCAAAAACATTCAGTACTTC. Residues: CASSAGTGLAKNIQYF.